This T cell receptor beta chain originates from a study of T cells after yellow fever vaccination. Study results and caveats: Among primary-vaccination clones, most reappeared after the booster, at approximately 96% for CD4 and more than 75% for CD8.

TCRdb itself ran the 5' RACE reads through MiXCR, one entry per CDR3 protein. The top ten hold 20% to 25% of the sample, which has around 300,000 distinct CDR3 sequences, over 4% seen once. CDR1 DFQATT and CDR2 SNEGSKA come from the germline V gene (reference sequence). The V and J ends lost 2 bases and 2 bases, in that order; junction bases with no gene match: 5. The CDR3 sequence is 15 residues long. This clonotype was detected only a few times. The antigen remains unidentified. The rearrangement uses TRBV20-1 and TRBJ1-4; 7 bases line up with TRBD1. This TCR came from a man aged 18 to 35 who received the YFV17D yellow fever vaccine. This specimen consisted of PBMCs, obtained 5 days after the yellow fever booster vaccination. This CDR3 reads CSARQGESTNEKLFF. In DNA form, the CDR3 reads TGCAGTGCTAGACAGGGGGAAAGCACTAATGAAAAACTGTTTTTT.